The rows below give T cell receptor beta chains drawn from one sample of a study of blood T cells in healthy people across ages. TCRdb called the 5' RACE reads again in MiXCR, with one record for every CDR3 protein. Of around 1,700,000 distinct CDR3 sequences listed, 28% are singletons. The sequenced material came from blood. The receptors were gathered from a woman aged 25 to 39 in good health. CDR3s include the opening cysteine and the closing phenylalanine or tryptophan. D genes are given only for firm matches. A clone size is listed for some rows: how often the clone was seen (once, few, many), or a class if it is expanded.

j_call | clone_size | v_call | d_call | cdr3_aa | cdr3_nt
TRBJ2-1 | few | TRBV5-1 | NA | CASSATGAYNEQFF | TGCGCCAGCAGCGCGACGGGAGCCTACAATGAGCAGTTCTTC
TRBJ2-2 | NA | TRBV12-3/TRBV12-4 | NA | CASSSPGRPGELFF | TGTGCCAGCAGCTCTCCCGGACGACCAGGGGAGCTGTTTTTT
TRBJ1-2 | many | TRBV20-1 | TRBD1 | CSARVGQGGTF | TGCAGTGCTAGAGTTGGACAGGGCGGCACCTTC
TRBJ1-2 | NA | TRBV6-1 | NA | CASSETPGHLYGYTF | TGTGCCAGCAGTGAGACTCCGGGACATCTCTATGGCTACACCTTC
TRBJ2-1 | NA | TRBV9 | TRBD2 | CASSYVAGSNEQFF | TGTGCCAGCAGTTATGTAGCGGGTTCCAATGAGCAGTTCTTC
TRBJ2-3 | NA | TRBV9 | NA | CASRKSNRGSTSGPFFTDTQYF | TGTGCCAGCAGAAAGTCCAATCGGGGCAGTACCTCGGGTCCCTTTTTCACAGATACGCAGTATTTT
TRBJ2-1 | many | TRBV7-9 | NA | CASSLAQTGRNEQFF | TGTGCCAGCAGCTTAGCTCAGACAGGGAGGAATGAGCAGTTCTTC
TRBJ2-1 | NA | TRBV20-1 | TRBD2 | CSASGPFERLAGGNEQFF | TGCAGTGCTAGTGGACCTTTCGAGCGTCTAGCGGGGGGAAATGAGCAGTTCTTC
TRBJ2-7 | NA | TRBV18 | NA | CASSKRDRDEQYF | TGTGCCAGCTCAAAAAGGGATCGCGACGAGCAGTACTTC
TRBJ1-2 | NA | TRBV14 | NA | CASSSQRGGYGYTF | TGTGCCAGCAGCTCCCAGAGGGGGGGCTATGGCTACACCTTC
TRBJ1-4 | NA | TRBV7-9 | TRBD1 | CASSTDRGVEEKLFF | TGTGCCAGCAGCACGGACAGGGGGGTAGAAGAAAAACTGTTTTTT
TRBJ2-2 | NA | TRBV6-2/TRBV6-3 | NA | CASRTVLGAGELFF | TGTGCCAGCCGGACAGTTCTGGGGGCCGGGGAGCTGTTTTTT
TRBJ2-7 | NA | TRBV5-1 | TRBD2 | CASSRGLADEQYF | TGCGCCAGCAGCCGGGGACTAGCGGACGAGCAGTACTTC
TRBJ1-5 | many | TRBV28 | NA | CASSLKGQPQHF | TGTGCCAGCAGCTTAAAAGGTCAGCCCCAGCATTTT
TRBJ2-1 | NA | TRBV5-1 | TRBD1 | CASSQQPGTGGINEQFF | TGCGCCAGCAGCCAACAGCCAGGGACAGGGGGCATCAATGAGCAGTTCTTC
TRBJ2-1 | NA | TRBV20-1 | TRBD2 | CSARGLPGLAGVGSCNEQFF | TGCAGTGCTAGAGGACTCCCGGGACTAGCGGGAGTCGGCTCCTGCAATGAGCAGTTCTTC
TRBJ2-1 | NA | TRBV24-1 | TRBD1 | CATSADGQTGWNEQFF | TGTGCCACCAGTGCCGACGGGCAGACAGGGTGGAATGAGCAGTTCTTC
TRBJ2-1 | NA | TRBV5-1 | NA | CASSSGPGGEQFF | TGCGCCAGCAGCTCCGGGCCTGGGGGGGAGCAGTTCTTC
TRBJ2-1 | NA | TRBV5-1 | NA | CVSRLGGPDNEQFF | TGCGTCAGCCGCCTAGGGGGGCCAGACAATGAGCAGTTCTTC
TRBJ2-2 | NA | TRBV10-2 | NA | CASSESYTGELFF | TGCGCCAGCAGTGAGAGTTACACCGGGGAGCTGTTTTTT
TRBJ1-6 | NA | TRBV7-2 | TRBD1 | CASSTTGFGSPLHF | TGTGCCAGCAGCACGACAGGGTTTGGTTCACCCCTCCACTTT
TRBJ1-1 | NA | TRBV27 | TRBD1 | CASKKDREAEAFF | TGTGCCAGCAAGAAAGACAGGGAAGCTGAAGCTTTCTTT
TRBJ2-1 | NA | TRBV7-9 | TRBD2 | CASSDLAGGDNEQFF | TGTGCCAGCAGCGACCTAGCGGGAGGAGACAATGAGCAGTTCTTC
TRBJ2-5 | many | TRBV24-1 | TRBD2 | CATSDPPGLAGQETQYF | TGTGCCACCAGTGATCCGCCGGGACTAGCGGGGCAAGAGACCCAGTACTTC
TRBJ2-4 | few | TRBV2 | NA | CASSDQGRNIQYF | TGTGCCAGCAGTGATCAGGGAAGGAACATTCAGTACTTC
TRBJ2-4 | many | TRBV28 | NA | CASTPRTLTKNIQYF | TGTGCCAGCACCCCTCGGACACTCACCAAAAACATTCAGTACTTC
TRBJ2-5 | NA | TRBV2 | TRBD1 | CASREIDRVQETQYF | TGTGCCAGCAGAGAAATAGACAGGGTCCAAGAGACCCAGTACTTC
TRBJ2-1 | NA | TRBV4-1 | TRBD2 | CASSNSGGLDNEQFF | TGCGCCAGCAGTAATAGCGGGGGACTTGACAATGAGCAGTTCTTC
TRBJ2-1 | many | TRBV15 | TRBD2 | CATSRDRGVGEQFF | TGTGCCACCAGCAGAGATCGGGGGGTAGGTGAGCAGTTCTTC
TRBJ1-2 | NA | TRBV20-1 | TRBD1 | CSARGSQGDNGYTF | TGCAGTGCTAGAGGCTCACAGGGGGATAATGGCTACACCTTC
TRBJ1-4 | NA | TRBV14 | NA | CASSQMATTVEKLFF | TGTGCCAGCAGCCAAATGGCTACTACCGTCGAAAAACTGTTTTTT
TRBJ2-7 | many | TRBV20-1 | NA | CSAPLPGPRPYEQYF | TGCAGTGCTCCCTTACCGGGACCGAGACCCTACGAGCAGTACTTC
TRBJ2-5 | few | TRBV10-3 | TRBD2 | CAIRAGGGETQYF | TGTGCCATCAGAGCGGGAGGGGGCGAGACCCAGTACTTC
TRBJ2-1 | few | TRBV12-3/TRBV12-4 | NA | CASTPTLGEQFF | TGTGCCAGCACTCCGACGCTGGGGGAGCAGTTCTTC
TRBJ2-5 | many | TRBV20-1 | NA | CSAYPRGNQETQYF | TGCAGTGCTTATCCCAGGGGCAACCAAGAGACCCAGTACTTC
TRBJ2-1 | NA | TRBV11-2 | TRBD1 | CASSPGTGEHEQFF | TGTGCCAGCAGCCCAGGGACAGGGGAGCATGAGCAGTTCTTC
TRBJ2-5 | many | TRBV5-1 | TRBD2 | CASSWTSGNQQETQYF | TGCGCCAGCAGCTGGACTAGCGGAAACCAACAAGAGACCCAGTACTTC
TRBJ2-1 | NA | TRBV3-1 | TRBD1 | CASSHTGTGVGNEQFF | TGTGCCAGCAGCCACACCGGGACAGGGGTGGGCAATGAGCAGTTCTTC
TRBJ1-5 | few | TRBV14 | NA | CASSQGLYQPQHF | TGTGCCAGCAGCCAAGGTTTGTATCAGCCCCAGCATTTT
TRBJ1-2 | many | TRBV12-3/TRBV12-4 | NA | CASRGGGGNYGYTF | TGTGCCAGCAGGGGGGGCGGAGGGAACTATGGCTACACCTTC
TRBJ2-1 | few | TRBV7-2 | NA | CASSLPVVSEQFF | TGTGCCAGCAGCTTACCGGTGGTGAGTGAGCAGTTCTTC
TRBJ2-7 | few | TRBV6-6 | TRBD2 | CASSPIPGLAGLEQYF | TGTGCCAGCAGCCCGATACCGGGACTAGCGGGACTCGAGCAGTACTTC
TRBJ1-4 | many | TRBV28 | NA | CASMGEKLFF | TGTGCCAGCATGGGGGAAAAACTGTTTTTT
TRBJ2-1 | few | TRBV6-5 | TRBD2 | CASSRTSGGAGEQFF | TGTGCCAGCAGTCGGACTAGCGGGGGGGCCGGTGAGCAGTTCTTC
TRBJ1-2 | few | TRBV27 | NA | CASSPRTSLYGYTF | TGTGCCAGCAGTCCGCGGACATCCCTCTATGGCTACACCTTC
TRBJ1-2 | NA | TRBV5-1 | NA | CASSLPEGWGYTF | TGCGCCAGCAGCTTGCCGGAAGGCTGGGGCTACACCTTC
TRBJ2-1 | NA | TRBV14 | TRBD1 | CASSARTGTGSWWQFF | TGTGCCAGCAGCGCACGTACCGGGACAGGGAGTTGGTGGCAGTTCTTC